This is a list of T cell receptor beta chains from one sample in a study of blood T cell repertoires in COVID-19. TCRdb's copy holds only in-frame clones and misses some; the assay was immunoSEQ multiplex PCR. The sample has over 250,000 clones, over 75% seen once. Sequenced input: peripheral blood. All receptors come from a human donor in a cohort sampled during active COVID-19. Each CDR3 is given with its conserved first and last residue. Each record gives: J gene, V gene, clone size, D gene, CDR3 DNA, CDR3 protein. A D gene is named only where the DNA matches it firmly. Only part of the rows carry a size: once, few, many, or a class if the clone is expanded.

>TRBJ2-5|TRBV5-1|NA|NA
TGCGCCAGCAGCTTGGTTCAGGGCCCCAAAGAGACCCAGTACTTC
CASSLVQGPKETQYF
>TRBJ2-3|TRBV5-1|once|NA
TGCGCCAGCAGCTTGGATCCATCAGATACGCAGTATTTT
CASSLDPSDTQYF
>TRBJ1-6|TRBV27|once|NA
TGTGCCAGCAGTTTCCGTCAGGGCAACGCTCCTACCAGCCAATTCACCCTCCACTTT
CASSFRQGNAPTSQFTLHF
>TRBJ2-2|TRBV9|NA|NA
TGTGCCAGCAGCACAGGGATAAACACCGGGGAGCTGTTTTTT
CASSTGINTGELFF
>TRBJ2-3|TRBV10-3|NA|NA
TGTGCCATCAGCACAGGGGATACGCAGTATTTT
CAISTGDTQYF
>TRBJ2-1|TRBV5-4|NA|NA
TGTGCCAGCAGCTCCCAAAAAAACAATGAGCAGTTCTTC
CASSSQKNNEQFF
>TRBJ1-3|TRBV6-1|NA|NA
TGTGCCAGCAGTGAGATGGGGGGATTGGGAAACACCATATATTTT
CASSEMGGLGNTIYF
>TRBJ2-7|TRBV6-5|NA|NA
TGTGCCAGCAGTTACTCGAGGGGAATGGACTACGACGAGCAGTACTTC
CASSYSRGMDYDEQYF
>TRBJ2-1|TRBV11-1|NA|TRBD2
TGTGCCAGCACCCGGGGGGGACGGGAGGGCCTTAATGAGCAGTTCTTC
CASTRGGREGLNEQFF
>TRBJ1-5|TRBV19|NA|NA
TGTGCCAGTAGTAGACAGGCGGTCTATCAGCCCCAGCATTTT
CASSRQAVYQPQHF
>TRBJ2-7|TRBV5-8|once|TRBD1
TGTGCCAGCAGCTTGAGACAGGGTATCAAGTACTTC
CASSLRQGIKYF
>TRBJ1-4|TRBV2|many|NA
TGTGCCAGCAGTGAGTTCTGGGGGCGAAAACTGTTTTTT
CASSEFWGRKLFF
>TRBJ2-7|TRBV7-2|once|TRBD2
TGTGCCAGCAGCTTAGGTCCTAGCGGATCCTACGAGCAGTACTTC
CASSLGPSGSYEQYF
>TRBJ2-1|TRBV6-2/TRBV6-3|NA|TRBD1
TGTGCCAGCAGCACCACCGGGACAGGGGGCTATGAGCAGTTCTTC
CASSTTGTGGYEQFF
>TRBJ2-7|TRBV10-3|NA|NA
TGTGCCATCAAACCCGGACAGCCCTCCTACGAGCAGTACTTC
CAIKPGQPSYEQYF
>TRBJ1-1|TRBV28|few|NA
TGTGCCAGCAGTTTAGAGCCGGGTAGTAACACTGAAGCTTTCTTT
CASSLEPGSNTEAFF
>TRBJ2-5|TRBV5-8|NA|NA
TGTGCCAGCGAACTCCAAGAGACCCAGTACTTC
CASELQETQYF
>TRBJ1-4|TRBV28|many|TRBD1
TGTGCCAGCAGTCAATCCCCGGACAGGGAGAAACTGTTTTTT
CASSQSPDREKLFF
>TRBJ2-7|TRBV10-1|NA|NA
TGCGCCAGCAGTGAAACTCCCTACTACGAGCAGTACTTC
CASSETPYYEQYF
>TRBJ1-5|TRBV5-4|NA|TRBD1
TGTGCCAGCAGCTTGAGGGGGCGTCACTATACTAGCAATCAGCCCCAGCATTTT
CASSLRGRHYTSNQPQHF
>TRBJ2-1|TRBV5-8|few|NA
TGTGCCAGCAAGTCGGGCCGGGATTACAATGAGCAGTTCTTC
CASKSGRDYNEQFF
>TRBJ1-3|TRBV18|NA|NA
TGTGCCAGCTCACCTAACAGAAGCCCTGGAAACACCATATATTTT
CASSPNRSPGNTIYF
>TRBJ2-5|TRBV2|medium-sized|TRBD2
TGTGCCAGCTGGGGGACTAGCGAAGGGACCCAGTACTTC
CASWGTSEGTQYF
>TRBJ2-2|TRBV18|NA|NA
TGTGCCAGCTCACCCTTTAGCGCGAAACCCGCGAACACCGGGGAGCTGTTTTTT
CASSPFSAKPANTGELFF
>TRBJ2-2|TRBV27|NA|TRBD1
TGTGCCAGCAGTTCTCAGGGGGCTGGGACCGGGGAGCTGTTTTTT
CASSSQGAGTGELFF
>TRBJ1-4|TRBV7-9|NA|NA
TGTGCCAGCAGCATCCGGGGTCATGAAAAACTGTTTTTT
CASSIRGHEKLFF